This TCR beta chain is drawn from a study of cytomegalovirus exposure and HLA in healthy donors. This PCR relied on a set of 60 Vbeta primers and 13 Jbeta primers. Produced via immunoSEQ multiplex PCR; TCRdb's table is partial and in-frame only. The top ten clones hold 3.3% of a sample with some 130,000 clones, roughly 78% of them seen once. Germline V CDR1 and CDR2: LNHDA, SQIVND (reference sequence). CDR3 size: 17 residues. Concerning this clone itself: Antigen unknown. The junction and the germline gene differ at one end; a read error may be behind it. Other nucleotide sequences from this sample produce the same CDR3.

Notes on the study in general: Reports showed the classifier diagnosing cytomegalovirus status with high specificity and sensitivity.

The receptor's source is a male donor in good health and CMV-seronegative. The sample comprised PBMCs. The rearrangement links TRBV19 to TRBJ2-1; 11 nucleotides agree with TRBD2. The CDR3: CASSKSVLAGAYNEQFF. CDR3 coding DNA: TGCGCCAGTAGTAAATCCGTACTAGCGGGGGCCTACAATGAGCAGTTCTTC.